This TCR beta chain derives from a study of CD8 T cells in Susac syndrome. Concerning this clonotype: What it binds is not known.

General study results and limits: The study's TCR sequencing and HLA analysis covered a relatively small number of individuals, and the study acknowledged this.

Deletions cut 5 bases from V and 7 bases from J, with 15 bases between. The CDR3 spans 13 residues. Per germline, CDR1 MDHEN and CDR2 SYDVKM. Random hexamers served to reverse transcribe roughly 0.5 to 1 ug RNA. The TCR beta CDR3 was amplified by immunoSEQ multiplex PCR across 54 Vbeta, 13 Jbeta. TCRdb independently ran MiXCR on the immunoSEQ multiplex PCR reads; one entry per CDR3 protein. The sample carries some 150,000 distinct CDR3 sequences, approximately 93% recorded once. Sequencing of TCR beta was undertaken in CD8+ and CD4+ T cells derived from blood. Healthy donors served as age- and sex-matched controls.

What was sequenced was CD8+ T cells from PBMCs. J is TRBJ2-7 and V is TRBV28, with D perhaps TRBD2 (6 bases). This TCR derives from a human donor in good health. CDR3 region: CASSPGLSLEQYF. The CDR3, as DNA: TGTGCCAGCAGTCCGGGACTCTCCTTGGAGCAGTACTTC.